The 12 T cell receptor beta chains listed next were all sequenced from one sample in a study of blood T cell repertoires in COVID-19. The method was immunoSEQ multiplex PCR; TCRdb's version includes in-frame clones alone and lacks a portion of them. The sample contains 300,000 to 350,000 clones, about 91% of which appear only once. Sequencing used peripheral blood. These receptors were obtained from a woman aged 25 to 39 with COVID-19, enrolled during active disease.

The chain employs TRBV27 and TRBJ1-5; 7 nucleotides line up with TRBD1. The V gene end was trimmed by 0 bases and the J gene end by 7 bases; junction bases not matched to a gene: 3. Germline V lookup: CDR1 MNHEY, CDR2 SMNVEV (reference sequence). CDR3 length: 14 residues. The CDR3 spells CASSLSRGLQPQHF. CDR3 bases: TGTGCCAGCAGTTTATCCAGGGGGTTACAGCCCCAGCATTTT.

The genes are TRBV30 and TRBJ1-4; D call uncertain. CDR1 and CDR2 from the germline V gene are GTSNPN and SVGIG (reference sequence). The CDR3 consists of 14 residues. V dropped 0 bases and J dropped 6 bases, with 11 bases sitting between them. The CDR3, as DNA: TGTGCCTGGAGTGTTATGGAGTCTTATGAAAAACTGTTTTTT. Amino acids: CAWSVMESYEKLFF. Using reference TRBV30 and TRBJ1-4 for the parts outside the CDR3, the full variable domain is SQTIHQWPATLVQPVGSPLSLECTVEGTSNPNLYWYRQAAGRGLQLLFYSVGIGQISSEVPQNLSASRPQDRQFILSSKKLLLSDSGFYLCAWSVMESYEKLFFGSGTQLSVL.

The CDR3 is CASSFRDRNSPLHF. Written as DNA, the CDR3 is TGTGCCAGCAGCTTCCGGGACAGGAATTCACCCCTCCACTTT. This sequence joins TRBV7-2 and TRBJ1-6, with 8 bases lining up with TRBD1. The CDR3 is 14 amino acids. The junction had 2 bases not matched to a gene; V was cut back by 3 bases and J by 7 bases. The germline V gene has CDR1 SGHTA and CDR2 FQGNSA.

V is TRBV7-9 and J is TRBJ1-1, with a weak D call TRBD1 (5 bases). The CDR3 runs to 13 residues. V was shortened by 5 bases and J by 4 bases, with 11 bases between the two germline ends. Looked up from germline, CDR1 is SEHNR and CDR2 is FQNEAQ (reference sequence). CDR3 region: CASSPGWGTEAFF. CDR3 coding DNA: TGTGCCAGCAGCCCAGGGTGGGGCACTGAAGCTTTCTTT.

The genes are TRBV27 and TRBJ1-1; D uncertain. CDR3 length: 13 residues. The germline CDR1 and CDR2 sequences are MNHEY and SMNVEV (reference sequence). V was shortened by 3 bases and J by 6 bases, with 11 bases between the two germline ends. CDR3 loop: CASSFYGGSEAFF. The CDR3 DNA follows: TGTGCCAGCAGTTTTTACGGAGGATCTGAAGCTTTCTTT.

The J gene is TRBJ2-7, the V gene TRBV5-1; no clear D. The CDR3 has 13 amino acids. Germline V gene lookup returns CDR1 SGHRS and CDR2 YFSETQ. V was cut by 1 base and J by 2 bases, with 7 bases left in between. In nucleotides, the CDR3 is TGCGCCAGCAGCTTGCCCCGGGCCTACGAGCAGTACTTC. It translates to CASSLPRAYEQYF. The full variable domain, completed using reference TRBV5-1 and TRBJ2-7, is KAGVTQTPRYLIKTRGQQVTLSCSPISGHRSVSWYQQTPGQGLQFLFEYFSETQRNKGNFPGRFSGRQFSNSRSEMNVSTLELGDSALYLCASSLPRAYEQYFGPGTRLTVT.

The rearrangement uses TRBV14 and TRBJ2-3; the match to TRBD2 covers 7 bases. V lost 5 bases and J lost 7; bases outside the gene matches: 3. Germline CDR1 reads SGHDN; CDR2 reads FVKESK. CDR3 size: 12 residues. CDR3 DNA: TGTGCCAGCAGCGGGGGGGGGAATACGCAGTATTTT. Protein product: CASSGGGNTQYF.

About this clone itself: The junction departs from the called germline gene at one end, perhaps through a read error. The V call is TRBV6-1, the J call TRBJ2-5; D not resolved. The CDR3 totals 15 residues. Per the germline V gene, CDR1 is MNHNS and CDR2 is SASEGT. CDR3 bases: TGTGCCAGCGGTGAACCGGGTAGCTTGGCGGAGACCCAGTACTTC. As protein: CASGEPGSLAETQYF.

The chain recombines TRBV25-1 with TRBJ1-2; 10 nucleotides line up with TRBD1. The CDR3 contains 15 residues. V lost 5 bases and J lost 4; bases outside the gene matches: 7. Germline V gene data show CDR1 as MGHDK and CDR2 as SYGVNS. CDR3 in DNA: TGTGCCAGCAGTCTAGGGACAGGGGCCGTCTATGGCTACACCTTC. It translates to CASSLGTGAVYGYTF.

The chain links TRBV18 to TRBJ1-1; the D gene is possibly TRBD1 (6 bases). Germline CDR1 is KGHSH and CDR2 is LQKENI. The CDR3 has 15 amino acids. Trimming pared 1 base from V and 1 base from J, leaving 10 bases between. The CDR3 here is CASSPQGGTNTEAFF. The CDR3 DNA sequence: TGTGCCAGCTCACCACAGGGGGGGACGAACACTGAAGCTTTCTTT.

This chain uses TRBV6-5 with TRBJ1-2, with TRBD1 identical over 10 bases. This CDR3 spans 14 amino acids. The V segment lost 7 bases and the J segment 7 bases; nucleotides outside the gene matches: 9. Germline values: CDR1 MNHEY, CDR2 SVGAGI. The CDR3 coding sequence is TGTGCCAGCAACAGACAGGGGGCGATCGGTGGCTACACCTTC. This gives the protein CASNRQGAIGGYTF.

The chain recombines TRBV4-1 with TRBJ1-3, with a weak D call TRBD1 (5 bases). Deletions cut 1 base from V and 0 bases from J, with 10 bases between. This CDR3 region has 16 residues. The germline V gene encodes CDR1 MGHRA and CDR2 YSYEKL. This CDR3 reads CASSQGRQGSGNTIYF. The DNA of the CDR3 is TGCGCCAGCAGCCAAGGCCGCCAGGGCTCTGGAAACACCATATATTTT.